This is a list of T cell receptor beta chains from one sample in a study of cytomegalovirus exposure and HLA in healthy donors. The table came from immunoSEQ multiplex PCR; TCRdb's copy has only in-frame clones and leaves some out. The profile shows about 140,000 clones, roughly three quarters of them singletons. The sequencing input was PBMCs. The receptors here all came from a woman in her 50s in good health and CMV-seronegative. Both conserved end residues are part of each CDR3. The D gene is left open where the match is weak. Clone size, where shown, is once, few, many, or a class for clones that have expanded.

15,.,TRBJ1-1,TRBV7-9,.,CASSFPFGVGTEAFF
16,.,TRBJ2-4,TRBV5-6,.,CASSLWHSRDKNIQCF
18,.,TRBJ2-5,TRBV4-1,.,CASSQDDPAGSLGETQYF
16,.,TRBJ2-2,TRBV5-1,.,CASSLKATGSGGELFF
17,few,TRBJ2-2,TRBV13,TRBD2,CASSPWTSGGAHGELFF
15,.,TRBJ1-1,TRBV5-4,TRBD1,CASSKQGQGNTEAFF
14,.,TRBJ1-3,TRBV4-2,.,CASSLRQAGNTIYF
14,once,TRBJ2-1,TRBV28,.,CASSLRGTYNEQFF
19,.,TRBJ2-3,TRBV5-1,TRBD2,CASSLVGGGGAVATDTQYF
16,once,TRBJ2-5,TRBV5-4,.,CASSLEAGARGETQYF
14,.,TRBJ1-5,TRBV11-2,.,CASSQGGGGQPQHF
13,once,TRBJ1-1,TRBV6-4,.,CASSSTGNTEAFF
16,once,TRBJ2-3,TRBV2,TRBD1,CASNFPSGQLTDTQYF
17,.,TRBJ2-3,TRBV9,TRBD2,CASSGRLAGFSTDTQYF
13,.,TRBJ1-1,TRBV30,.,CAWRILTNTEAFF
13,few,TRBJ1-1,TRBV29-1,TRBD1,CSVQQGASTEAFF
14,.,TRBJ2-2,TRBV6-4,TRBD1,CASSRDRDTGELFF
15,.,TRBJ2-7,TRBV5-1,TRBD1,CASSLGTGESYEQYF
15,.,TRBJ1-3,TRBV7-9,.,CASSLTGYSGNTIYF
15,.,TRBJ2-3,TRBV7-3,TRBD1,CASSLGQGPTDTQYF
13,.,TRBJ1-6,TRBV6-4,TRBD1,CASRRDRGSPLHF
14,.,TRBJ1-2,TRBV6-1,.,CASSEERSHGGYTF
16,.,TRBJ2-7,TRBV18,TRBD2,CASSQGGGAVSYEQYF
12,many,TRBJ1-2,TRBV6-4,TRBD1,CASSGQGEGYTF
15,.,TRBJ2-1,TRBV9,TRBD1,CASSVGDRVKNEQFF
14,.,TRBJ1-5,TRBV9,.,CASSRGNSNQPQHF
13,.,TRBJ1-2,TRBV6-1,.,CASSEALGRSYTF
13,.,TRBJ2-2,TRBV7-9,.,CVMGAEKAGELFF
14,.,TRBJ1-1,TRBV2,.,CASRGPSMNTEAFF
14,few,TRBJ1-1,TRBV6-5,.,CASSYQSWTEEAFF
16,.,TRBJ2-3,TRBV15,TRBD2,CATLASGGQSTDTQYF
16,.,TRBJ1-1,TRBV6-1,TRBD1,CASSARPIQGGTEAFF
14,.,TRBJ2-1,TRBV11-2,.,CASSLGSVYNEQFF
13,once,TRBJ2-3,TRBV29-1,.,CSVPSGSPDTQYF
15,.,TRBJ1-5,TRBV6-1,.,CASSEKGAGSQPQHF
16,.,TRBJ2-5,TRBV4-1,TRBD1,CASSQTSGTGRETQYF
19,.,TRBJ2-4,TRBV7-3,TRBD2,CASSLPAGTSGAVKNIQYF
16,.,TRBJ2-7,TRBV13,TRBD1,CASSYLGTGLRYEQYF
15,.,TRBJ2-7,TRBV7-9,.,CASSSTGQRVHEQYF
15,.,TRBJ2-3,TRBV14,.,CASSQGQTRQDTQYF
14,.,TRBJ2-3,TRBV7-3,.,CASSLSEGTDTQYF
14,.,TRBJ2-7,TRBV27,.,CASSLSGLVYEQYF
18,few,TRBJ1-1,TRBV4-2,TRBD1,CASSQDYYRQGRNTEAFF
16,.,TRBJ1-4,TRBV28,TRBD1,CASNTLEGTVRQKLFF